The clone carrying this T cell receptor beta chain was detected once. Its antigen remains unidentified. V was pared by 8 bases and J by 2 bases, with 3 bases of the junction left unmatched. This CDR3 comprises 12 residues. Germline CDR1 is MNHEY and CDR2 is SVGAGI. Produced via immunoSEQ multiplex PCR; TCRdb's table is partial and in-frame only. The sample holds 75,000 to 85,000 clones, around 88% seen once. This specimen comes from a study of T cell responses to AZD1222 COVID-19 vaccine. Study conclusions and caveats: Spike was spanned by vaccine-associated CD4 TCRs, which were dominant at 160-218 and 743-854. Repertoire sampling happened only post peak T cell response.

The J gene is TRBJ2-7, the V gene TRBV6-5, with 7 positions matching TRBD1. This material consisted of peripheral blood, taken 28 days after the second AZD1222 dose. This clonotype was obtained from an adult who received the AZD1222 COVID-19 vaccine. CDR3 nucleotide sequence: TGTGCCAGCCGGGACAGAGCCTACGAGCAGTACTTC. Translation gives CASRDRAYEQYF.